These T cell receptor beta chains were read from a single sample in a study of regulatory T cells in long-lasting Graves disease. Using its own MiXCR run on the multiplex PCR reads, TCRdb lists one record per CDR3 protein. This sample yields 350,000 to 450,000 distinct CDR3 sequences, of which approximately 22% are seen a single time; roughly an eighth belongs to the top ten. The sequencing used peripheral blood mononuclear cells (PBMCs), collected when the disease was refractory, from a patient treated with antithyroid drugs. These receptors were taken from a female donor with Graves disease. CDR3s include the opening cysteine and the closing phenylalanine or tryptophan. Each record gives: V gene, D gene, clone size, J gene, CDR3 DNA, CDR3 protein. The D gene is left open where the match is weak. Where a row states a size, it is once, few, many or the class of an expanded clone; other rows omit it.

>TRBV7-3|-|once|TRBJ2-1
TGTGCCAGCAGCTCCCGACAGGTCAATGAGCAGTTCTTC
CASSSRQVNEQFF
>TRBV10-2|-|many|TRBJ2-2
TGCGCCAGCAGTGAGTCTTTGTTTGCTAGTAGGGCCACCGGGGAGCTGTTTTTT
CASSESLFASRATGELFF
>TRBV7-9|-|-|TRBJ1-1
TGTGCCAGCAGCTTGGTCGGGTTTTCGGTCACTGAAGCTTTCTTT
CASSLVGFSVTEAFF
>TRBV10-3|-|few|TRBJ1-2
TGTGCCATCAGTTCACCTCTAGAGACAGCTCGTGGCTACACCTTC
CAISSPLETARGYTF
>TRBV3-1|-|many|TRBJ2-5
TGTGCCAGCAGCCACGGTCGGGGAGTGGGAGTTACCCAGTACTTC
CASSHGRGVGVTQYF
>TRBV28|TRBD1|many|TRBJ2-7
TGTGCCAGCAGCATTCCGCCGGGACAGGGGAACTACGAGCAGTACTTC
CASSIPPGQGNYEQYF
>TRBV28|-|many|TRBJ2-7
TGTGCCAGCAGTAATGACAGGTCCTCCTACGAGCAGTACTTC
CASSNDRSSYEQYF
>TRBV20-1|-|-|TRBJ1-4
TGCAGTGCTAACGGAGGGAATGAAAAACTGTTTTTT
CSANGGNEKLFF
>TRBV28|TRBD2|-|TRBJ2-4
TGTGCCAGCAGTTTAGGGTGGTGGGCTAGCGGGGTAGCCAAAAACATTCAGTACTTC
CASSLGWWASGVAKNIQYF
>TRBV27|-|many|TRBJ2-5
TGTGCCAGCAGTTTACCCACCCGGGTGCCGTCGGAGACCCAGTACTTC
CASSLPTRVPSETQYF
>TRBV3-1|TRBD1|-|TRBJ2-7
TGTGCCAGCAGCCCCGAGACAGGGAGTTTGCACGAGCAGTACTTC
CASSPETGSLHEQYF
>TRBV28|-|many|TRBJ2-4
TGTGCCAGCAGTTCACAGGGACACAAAGCCAAAAACATTCAGTACTTC
CASSSQGHKAKNIQYF
>TRBV12-3/TRBV12-4|TRBD2|many|TRBJ2-2
TGTGCCAGCGGCGGGAGTGCGTCGGTCACCGGGGAGCTGTTTTTT
CASGGSASVTGELFF
>TRBV4-1|-|few|TRBJ1-1
TGCGCCAGCAGCCAAGAGGACAGTGGCACTGAAGCTTTCTTT
CASSQEDSGTEAFF
>TRBV2|-|-|TRBJ2-1
TGTGCCACAGACGGAAGCTCCTACAATGAGCAGTTCTTC
CATDGSSYNEQFF
>TRBV7-2|-|-|TRBJ1-5
TGTGCCAGCAGCCCCCCGGGAACAGGGCCCATTAGCAATCAGCCCCAGCATTTT
CASSPPGTGPISNQPQHF
>TRBV3-1|-|many|TRBJ2-5
TGTGCCAGCAGCCGCCGACAAAGGGGGGAGACCCAGTACTTC
CASSRRQRGETQYF
>TRBV18|-|-|TRBJ1-2
TGTGCCAGCTCACCTTCCATCGACGGATATGGCTACACCTTC
CASSPSIDGYGYTF